A selection of T cell receptor beta chains follows, all from one sample in a study of blood T cell repertoires in COVID-19. TCRdb's copy holds only in-frame clones and misses some; the assay was immunoSEQ multiplex PCR. The sample carries tens of thousands of clones, 89% recorded once. The sequencing input was peripheral blood. The receptors stem from a woman aged 50 to 65 with active COVID-19. The CDR3 runs from the conserved cysteine through the conserved F or W. Fields, in order: V gene, clone size, CDR3 protein. Expanded clones are given a class, and other clones once, few, many or no size at all.

V: TRBV27
size: -
CDR3: CASSRDRGYEQYF

V: TRBV5-1
size: once
CDR3: CASSLVRGATYEQYF

V: TRBV6-1
size: -
CDR3: CASSDEGYEQYF

V: TRBV29-1
size: once
CDR3: CSVEEGQGPIYF

V: TRBV7-2
size: -
CDR3: CASSLDRGQWNEQFF

V: TRBV19
size: -
CDR3: CASSPRGTMYSNQPQHF

V: TRBV29-1
size: few
CDR3: CSVRQGQGNTGELFF

V: TRBV30
size: -
CDR3: CASGQKYYEQYF

V: TRBV6-5
size: -
CDR3: CASSYGPEYQETQYF

V: TRBV5-1
size: -
CDR3: CASSLDRGGHNEQFF

V: TRBV30
size: -
CDR3: CAWFSGRANGELFF

V: TRBV23-1
size: -
CDR3: CARKTREGFREQYF

V: TRBV30
size: -
CDR3: CAWRGRDRGTNQPQHF

V: TRBV5-1
size: -
CDR3: CASSRGLGAYNTGELFF

V: TRBV7-9
size: -
CDR3: CASSLAGTSGRSETQYF

V: TRBV19
size: -
CDR3: CASSTQGAQGPQHF

V: TRBV27
size: few
CDR3: CASRSFPGVETQYF

V: TRBV5-6
size: -
CDR3: CASSLPWAGGTSTDTQYF

V: TRBV7-3
size: -
CDR3: CASSPGTSTDTQYF

V: TRBV2
size: -
CDR3: CASGGLRVPPSGQFF

V: TRBV6-5
size: -
CDR3: CASSSPGQGVGEKLFF

V: TRBV9
size: -
CDR3: CASSASGRAFIGQFF

V: TRBV7-2
size: -
CDR3: CASSLVGSGNPEQYF

V: TRBV30
size: -
CDR3: CAWRALTGKPTDTQYF

V: TRBV27
size: -
CDR3: CASSLWLAGAHEQFF

V: TRBV10-2
size: -
CDR3: CASIKGTSGYEQYF

V: TRBV11-2
size: -
CDR3: CASSLSTANNSPLHF

V: TRBV19
size: -
CDR3: CASSPTTGRREKLFF

V: TRBV7-8
size: -
CDR3: CASSYGLAENYNEQFF

V: TRBV27
size: -
CDR3: CASSPIAGSVYNEQFF

V: TRBV19
size: -
CDR3: CASSSGTANSPLHF

V: TRBV6-5
size: -
CDR3: CASHRGAVQNEQFF

V: TRBV4-2
size: -
CDR3: CASSQDRAAGGNEQYF